Presented here are 26 T cell receptor beta chains from one specimen sequenced in a study of T cells in tuberculosis. TCRdb's copy holds only in-frame clones and misses some; the assay was immunoSEQ multiplex PCR. The sample shows 20,000 to 25,000 clones, roughly nine tenths of them seen only once. Specimen: PBMCs. These receptors were collected from a donor aged 10 to 29 with latent tuberculosis or without tuberculosis infection.

The chain recombines TRBV4-2 with TRBJ2-3; TRBD2 might be the D (6 bases). Germline V gene data show CDR1 as LGHNA and CDR2 as YNFKEQ. V shed 3 bases and J shed 3 bases, with 13 bases lying between them. The CDR3 totals 15 residues. The CDR3 sequence is CASSHTGTATDTQYF. As DNA, the CDR3 is TGTGCCAGCAGCCATACCGGGACTGCTACAGATACGCAGTATTTT.

The V call is TRBV2, the J call TRBJ1-2; D ambiguous. V shed 4 bases and J shed 14 bases, with 14 bases lying between them. The CDR3 totals 11 residues. From germline, CDR1 is SNHLY and CDR2 FYNNEI. CDR3 amino acids: CASSGASRLTF. The CDR3, as DNA: TGTGCCAGCAGTGGGGCCTCCAGGTTGACCTTC.

The chain is built from TRBV2 and TRBJ1-5; 10 bases align to TRBD1. The junction had 2 bases not matched to a gene; V was cut back by 2 bases and J by 7 bases. The germline V gene encodes CDR1 SNHLY and CDR2 FYNNEI. This CDR3 comprises 14 residues. CDR3 amino acids: CASSEWTGGQPQHF. The CDR3 DNA is TGTGCCAGCAGTGAATGGACAGGGGGACAGCCCCAGCATTTT.

The rearrangement links TRBV5-1 to TRBJ2-2; D remains ambiguous. The V gene's germline CDR1 is SGHRS and CDR2 YFSETQ. V dropped 4 bases and J dropped 4 bases, with 17 bases sitting between them. The CDR3 has 16 amino acids. The CDR3 region is CASSPTSTGATGELFF. The CDR3 DNA reads TGCGCCAGCAGCCCAACCTCGACTGGAGCCACCGGGGAGCTGTTTTTT.

In this sample, this clone turned up once. The chain is built from TRBV5-6 and TRBJ1-3, with a tentative D call TRBD1 (6 bases). V lost 7 bases and J 4 bases, leaving 15 bases between the germline ends. The CDR3 has 14 residues. The germline V gene encodes CDR1 SGHDT and CDR2 YYEEEE. The CDR3 bases are TGTGCCAGCGGTCACATAACAGGGGGAAACACCATATATTTT. Amino acid sequence: CASGHITGGNTIYF.

The V and J genes are TRBV5-1 and TRBJ1-1, with D unresolved. Germline CDR1 SGHRS, CDR2 YFSETQ. CDR3 length equals 14 residues. Trimming removed 0 bases from V and 1 base from J, with 7 bases in between. CDR3 nucleotide sequence: TGCGCCAGCAGCTTGGTTCCAGGGAACACTGAAGCTTTCTTT. Encoded protein: CASSLVPGNTEAFF.

The rearrangement links TRBV18 to TRBJ1-5; TRBD1 matches 7 bases. This CDR3 contains 15 residues. CDR1 is KGHSH, CDR2 LQKENI, per germline. V lost 1 base and J lost 1; bases outside the gene matches: 1. As DNA, the CDR3 is TGTGCCAGCTCACCACAGGGGGCAAGCAATCAGCCCCAGCATTTT. As protein: CASSPQGASNQPQHF.

The chain is built from TRBV5-1 and TRBJ2-7, with D possibly being TRBD2 (5 bases). This CDR3 is built from 14 residues. CDR1 and CDR2 from the germline V gene are SGHRS and YFSETQ. V lost 5 bases to trimming and J lost 2 bases, with 14 bases between them. The CDR3 bases are TGCGCCAGCAGTCGGAGGACCTCGACCTACGAGCAGTACTTC. Translating gives CASSRRTSTYEQYF.

V is TRBV5-1 and J is TRBJ2-7; D not resolved. The V end lost 0 bases, the J end lost 0 bases, and 16 bases lay between the germline ends. CDR1 is SGHRS, CDR2 YFSETQ, per germline. The CDR3 has 17 amino acids. The CDR3 nucleotides are TGCGCCAGCAGCTTGGCCTCCATTCCTACGAGCTCCTACGAGCAGTACTTC. This encodes CASSLASIPTSSYEQYF. The variable domain in full, with the rest retrieved from reference TRBV5-1 and TRBJ2-7, is KAGVTQTPRYLIKTRGQQVTLSCSPISGHRSVSWYQQTPGQGLQFLFEYFSETQRNKGNFPGRFSGRQFSNSRSEMNVSTLELGDSALYLCASSLASIPTSSYEQYFGPGTRLTVT.

The chain uses TRBV5-1 and TRBJ2-5; a weak D match, TRBD1 (6 bases). The CDR3 has 16 residues. The ends were cut back, 3 bases at V and 2 bases at J, with 17 bases in the middle. Germline assignment: CDR1 SGHRS and CDR2 YFSETQ. In DNA form, the CDR3 reads TGCGCCAGCAGCTCCGGTGTACAGGGTATACAAGAGACCCAGTACTTC. Its protein product is CASSSGVQGIQETQYF.

J is TRBJ2-3 and V is TRBV5-4, with 8 bases that match TRBD2. This CDR3 contains 16 residues. Germline trimming cut 8 bases from V and 1 base from J; bases unmatched to any gene: 12. The germline gives CDR1 SGHNT, CDR2 YYREEE (reference sequence). CDR3 DNA sequence: TGTGCCAGTAGCCACAGCGGGGGCCCGGGCACAGATACGCAGTATTTT. Residues: CASSHSGGPGTDTQYF.

The chain uses TRBV11-2 and TRBJ1-2; possible D gene TRBD1, 6 bases. The CDR3 consists of 15 residues. Germline CDR1 is SGHAT and CDR2 is FQNNGV. Trimming removed 1 base from V and 1 base from J, with 10 bases in between. The CDR3 loop is CASSLAPGHNYGYTF. The CDR3 region has the DNA TGTGCCAGCAGCTTAGCTCCGGGACATAACTATGGCTACACCTTC.

The rearrangement uses TRBV19 and TRBJ1-5, with TRBD1 as a possible D gene (6 bases). This CDR3 has 15 amino acids. The V end was cut by 5 bases, the J end by 2 bases, with 13 bases between. Germline lookup yields CDR1 LNHDA and CDR2 SQIVND (reference sequence). The CDR3 coding sequence is TGTGCCAGTAGTCCATACAGGGTCGGCAATCAGCCCCAGCATTTT. Translated: CASSPYRVGNQPQHF.

The chain is built from TRBV30 and TRBJ1-4, with D unresolved. The CDR3 runs to 15 residues. The ends were cut back, 0 bases at V and 7 bases at J, with 15 bases in the middle. The germline V gene encodes CDR1 GTSNPN and CDR2 SVGIG (reference sequence). CDR3 amino acids: CAWSVRSLVGEKLFF. Written as DNA, the CDR3 is TGTGCCTGGAGTGTACGTTCCCTCGTCGGTGAAAAACTGTTTTTT. Full variable domain (missing parts from reference TRBV30 and TRBJ1-4): SQTIHQWPATLVQPVGSPLSLECTVEGTSNPNLYWYRQAAGRGLQLLFYSVGIGQISSEVPQNLSASRPQDRQFILSSKKLLLSDSGFYLCAWSVRSLVGEKLFFGSGTQLSVL.

This clone showed up just once. This chain uses TRBV5-4 with TRBJ2-7; 9 nucleotides line up with TRBD1. Germline V gives CDR1 SGHNT, CDR2 YYREEE (reference sequence). The CDR3 runs 16 residues. The V segment lost 4 bases and the J segment 3 bases; nucleotides outside the gene matches: 11. CDR3 sequence: CASSPRAGTGFYEQYF. The CDR3 nucleotides read TGTGCCAGCAGCCCCAGAGCCGGGACAGGGTTCTACGAGCAGTACTTC.

This clone has a single count. This chain joins TRBV21-1 and TRBJ2-7; the DNA was not compared with TRBD1, the D call given in the table. TRBV21-1 counts as a pseudogene. CDR3 length: 17 amino acids. The CDR3 is CASSKATRTGEEYEQYF. As DNA, the CDR3 is TGTGCCAGCAGCAAAGCGACTCGGACAGGGGAGGAGTACGAGCAGTACTTC.

The rearrangement links TRBV5-1 to TRBJ2-7, with D perhaps TRBD1 (5 bases). V lost 5 bases and J lost 1, with 10 bases in between. Germline loops: CDR1 SGHRS, CDR2 YFSETQ. The CDR3 loop spans 13 amino acids. The CDR3 loop reads CASSSAGSYEQYF. CDR3 nucleotide sequence: TGCGCCAGCAGTTCGGCAGGGTCCTACGAGCAGTACTTC. The whole variable domain, remainder taken from reference TRBV5-1 and TRBJ2-7, is KAGVTQTPRYLIKTRGQQVTLSCSPISGHRSVSWYQQTPGQGLQFLFEYFSETQRNKGNFPGRFSGRQFSNSRSEMNVSTLELGDSALYLCASSSAGSYEQYFGPGTRLTVT.

The chain joins TRBV5-1 to TRBJ2-5, with TRBD1 identical over 7 bases. The CDR3 is made up of 15 amino acids. Germline CDR1 reads SGHRS; CDR2 reads YFSETQ. J gave up 1 base and V 5 bases, and 8 bases lay outside the gene matches. The CDR3 nucleotides read TGCGCCAGCAGACCGGGACGGGACAGCCAAGAGACCCAGTACTTC. It codes for CASRPGRDSQETQYF.

This clone occurred a few times. The gene calls are TRBV19 and TRBJ2-7, with D possibly matching TRBD2 (7 bases). This CDR3 is 14 amino acids long. Trimming took off 3 bases at V and 2 bases at J, with 11 bases between the two ends. Germline V gene sequence: CDR1 LNHDA, CDR2 SQIVND (reference sequence). Here the CDR3 reads CASSMGGGPYEQYF. In DNA, the CDR3 is TGTGCCAGTAGTATGGGCGGGGGCCCCTACGAGCAGTACTTC.

The V and J genes are TRBV4-1 and TRBJ1-1; TRBD1 is a possible D gene (5 bases). V was clipped by 0 bases and J by 0 bases, with 11 bases between them. This CDR3 contains 16 residues. Germline V gene lookup returns CDR1 MGHRA and CDR2 YSYEKL. CDR3 in DNA: TGCGCCAGCAGCCAAGATCCGCGGGGCATGAACACTGAAGCTTTCTTT. Translated, it gives CASSQDPRGMNTEAFF.

The rearrangement links TRBV5-4 to TRBJ2-7, with TRBD1 matching over 7 bases. V lost 8 bases and J lost 2; bases outside the gene matches: 13. This CDR3 has 15 amino acids. Germline CDR1 reads SGHNT; CDR2 reads YYREEE (reference sequence). CDR3 in DNA: TGTGCCAGTAGCATTGGGACAGACCCAGCCTACGAGCAGTACTTC. This gives the protein CASSIGTDPAYEQYF.

This chain joins TRBV7-8 and TRBJ1-4, with D perhaps TRBD1 (5 bases). V was trimmed by 8 bases and J by 8 bases, leaving 15 bases between them. Per germline, CDR1 SGHVS and CDR2 FQNEAQ. This CDR3 is 13 amino acids long. CDR3 residues: CASSRGVTEKLFF. CDR3 DNA sequence: TGTGCCAGCTCTCGGGGGGTAACCGAAAAACTGTTTTTT.

V is TRBV5-1 and J is TRBJ2-4, with D tentatively TRBD1 (6 bases). The CDR3 contains 14 residues. CDR1 SGHRS and CDR2 YFSETQ come from the germline V gene. V lost 2 bases and J 2 bases, leaving 8 bases between the germline ends. Here the CDR3 DNA reads TGCGCCAGCAGCTTTACAGGGTCCAAAAACATTCAGTACTTC. Protein: CASSFTGSKNIQYF.

The rearrangement uses TRBV2 and TRBJ1-5; D perhaps matches TRBD1 (5 bases). The CDR3 has 12 amino acids. V was shortened by 3 bases and J by 5 bases, with 5 bases between the two germline ends. Germline CDR1 is SNHLY and CDR2 is FYNNEI. The CDR3 nucleotides are TGTGCCAGCAGTGAGACAGATCAGCCCCAGCATTTT. It yields the protein CASSETDQPQHF.

This chain links TRBV11-3 with TRBJ1-3; possibly TRBD1 for D (6 bases). The germline gives CDR1 SGHNT, CDR2 YENEEA. The CDR3 sequence is 13 residues long. Trimming took off 6 bases at V and 2 bases at J, with 8 bases between the two ends. The CDR3 loop is CASSTGPGNTIYF. In DNA form, the CDR3 reads TGTGCCAGCAGTACAGGGCCTGGAAACACCATATATTTT.

This clone was observed a single time. This chain connects TRBV15 to TRBJ1-4; D is ambiguous. V was pared by 6 bases and J by 6 bases, with 14 bases between. Germline V CDR1 and CDR2: LNHNV, YYDKDF (reference sequence). This CDR3 spans 14 amino acids. CDR3 coding DNA: TGTGCCACCAGGCTGGCGGGTTACGATGAAAAACTGTTTTTT. It codes for CATRLAGYDEKLFF.